This T cell receptor (beta chain) was identified in a study of T cell repertoires in cytomegalovirus infection. About the research overall: Both a matching HLA type and CMV infection were indicated by public TCR beta signatures. Findings and limits, study-wide: Based on cumulative public TCR beta family frequency, carriers of CMV plus the relevant HLA were identified. The ex vivo response showed dominance by HLA-C-restricted CMV-specific TCR beta clonotypes.

This clonotype was counted a few times. Its antigen is as yet unknown. TCRdb recomputed calls from the reads with MiXCR, one row per CDR3 protein. This table holds under 150,000 distinct CDR3 sequences, 7% to 9.5% found once. V lost 5 bases and J 1 base, leaving 11 bases between the germline ends. The CDR3 sequence is 14 residues long. The germline V gene encodes CDR1 DFQATT and CDR2 SNEGSKA (reference sequence). The V call is TRBV20-1, the J call TRBJ2-2; weak D call: TRBD1 (5 bases). The TCR comes from a human donor in good health (CMV status not recorded). Some clones in this sample may be carry-over from other donors' samples. Sequenced input: PBMCs. CDR3 sequence: CSAPRQGNTGELFF. DNA for the CDR3: TGCAGTGCTCCCAGGCAGGGGAACACCGGGGAGCTGTTTTTT.